This is a list of T cell receptor beta chains from one sample in a study of shared clonotypes between healthy human individuals. Some clones are missing from TCRdb's copy, which holds only in-frame ones; the method was immunoSEQ multiplex PCR. The data contain about 2.3 million clones, 85% to 95% of them singletons. Sequencing input: naive CD4+ T cells from PBMCs. The receptor source for this set is a man younger than 35 in good health. Some clones in this sample may be carry-over from other donors' samples. The CDR3 runs from the conserved cysteine through the conserved F or W. D genes are given only for firm matches. Clone size is stated in some rows and not others, as once, few, many or a class when expanded.

D	size	V	J	DNA	CDR3
NA	NA	TRBV5-1	TRBJ1-1	TGCGCCAGCAGCTTGGCGCATAGGGGACTGAACACTGAAGCTTTCTTT	CASSLAHRGLNTEAFF
TRBD1	once	TRBV14	TRBJ1-3	TGTGCCAGCAGCTTCCACGGGGGACAGCACCAGGGAAACACCATATATTTT	CASSFHGGQHQGNTIYF
NA	NA	TRBV28	TRBJ1-2	TGTGCCAGCACCTTAGGTAGTAGCTATGGCTACACCTTC	CASTLGSSYGYTF
NA	NA	TRBV6-1	TRBJ1-1	TGTGCCAGCAGGCAGGAGGGGACGGAGACTCCCGCTTTCTTT	CASRQEGTETPAFF
NA	NA	TRBV9	TRBJ2-1	TGTGCCAGCAGCGCCCCTCATGGGACTCCTGTGAATGAGCAGTTCTTC	CASSAPHGTPVNEQFF
NA	NA	TRBV28	TRBJ1-1	TGTGCCAGCAGTCCCCCGGCGGGGGGCCGGGCTGAAGCTTTCTTT	CASSPPAGGRAEAFF
NA	NA	TRBV5-1	TRBJ2-1	TGCGCCAGCAGCTTGGGTTTGTACAATGAGCAGTTCTTC	CASSLGLYNEQFF
TRBD1	NA	TRBV9	TRBJ2-5	TGTGCCAGCAGCCCAGGGGGCTGGTTGGAGACCCAGTACTTC	CASSPGGWLETQYF
NA	NA	TRBV28	TRBJ1-4	TGTGCCAGCGGAACTAATGAAAAACTGTTTTTT	CASGTNEKLFF
TRBD2	NA	TRBV7-3	TRBJ2-3	TGTGCCAGCAGCTTAGCAGGGACTAGCCGATCCCGAGATACGCAGTATTTT	CASSLAGTSRSRDTQYF
NA	NA	TRBV2	TRBJ1-4	TGTGCCAGTAGTCCAACAGTGACGGTTGAAAAACTGTTTTTT	CASSPTVTVEKLFF
TRBD2	NA	TRBV7-2	TRBJ2-7	TGTGCCAGCAGCTTCTACTCCGGGACTAGCGGTTACGAGCAGTACTTC	CASSFYSGTSGYEQYF
NA	NA	TRBV6-1	TRBJ2-3	TGTGCCAGCAAGGTCAGAAGCACAGATACGCAGTATTTT	CASKVRSTDTQYF
NA	NA	TRBV28	TRBJ2-3	TGTGCCAGCACCTCTCTTGGGGGTCAGAAGGCAGATACGCAGTATTTT	CASTSLGGQKADTQYF
TRBD1	NA	TRBV13	TRBJ1-6	TGTGCCAGCAGCCCCCGGACAGGGGGGGACTCCCTCCACTTT	CASSPRTGGDSLHF
NA	NA	TRBV18	TRBJ1-4	TGTGCCAGCTCACAGGCATCAGGGCGGAATGAAAAACTGTTTTTT	CASSQASGRNEKLFF
TRBD1	NA	TRBV7-2	TRBJ2-7	TGTGCCAGCAGAAAACAGGGGGTGGACGAGCAGTACTTC	CASRKQGVDEQYF
TRBD2	NA	TRBV2	TRBJ2-1	TGTGCCAGCAGTGATCGTCTAGCGGGAGGAAATGAGCAGTTCTTC	CASSDRLAGGNEQFF
TRBD1	NA	TRBV5-1	TRBJ1-2	TGCGCCAGCAGCTTGGTCGTTGGGACAGGGGATGGCTACACCTTC	CASSLVVGTGDGYTF
NA	once	TRBV5-1	TRBJ2-5	TGCGCCAGCAGCTTGGGGGTAAGGGCATACGAGACCCAGTACTTC	CASSLGVRAYETQYF
NA	NA	TRBV2	TRBJ1-5	TGTGCCAGCAGCGTGACAAATAGCAATCAGCCCCAGCATTTT	CASSVTNSNQPQHF
NA	NA	TRBV10-2	TRBJ1-4	TGCGCCAGCAGTGTCGCCAGGGAGGGTCTTGGAAAACTGTTTTTT	CASSVAREGLGKLFF
TRBD1	NA	TRBV27	TRBJ1-1	TGTGCCAGCAGCCCCGACAGGGGGAACACTGAAGCTTTCTTT	CASSPDRGNTEAFF
NA	NA	TRBV5-1	TRBJ2-7	TGCGCCAGCAGCTTGTCCGGGGCCGGGGTAGAGCAGTACTTC	CASSLSGAGVEQYF
TRBD2	NA	TRBV5-1	TRBJ2-7	TGCGCCAGCAGGGGACCGACAGGACGGACTAGCGGATTCTACGAGCAGTACTTC	CASRGPTGRTSGFYEQYF
TRBD2	NA	TRBV7-9	TRBJ2-5	TGTGCCAGCAGCCTCGGGACTAGCCAAGAGACCCAGTACTTC	CASSLGTSQETQYF
NA	NA	TRBV27	TRBJ2-3	TGTGCCAGCAGCCCTCAAGGTTTTTGGACAGATACGCAGTATTTT	CASSPQGFWTDTQYF
NA	once	TRBV13	TRBJ2-1	TGTGCCAGCAGCCCCCTATCGGGAGTGGTCGATGAGCAGTTCTTC	CASSPLSGVVDEQFF
TRBD1	NA	TRBV6-1	TRBJ2-2	TGTGCCAGCAGTGAGATACTCCTGACAGGGCCCGCCACCGGGGAGCTGTTTTTT	CASSEILLTGPATGELFF
TRBD2	NA	TRBV27	TRBJ2-2	TGTGCCAGCAGTCCGGGACTAGCGGGAGGGGATACCGGGGAGCTGTTTTTT	CASSPGLAGGDTGELFF
NA	NA	TRBV5-6	TRBJ1-2	TGTGCCAGCGTACAGTCGCCCGGCGGACTTGGCTACACCTTC	CASVQSPGGLGYTF
TRBD2	NA	TRBV5-4	TRBJ2-5	TGTGCCAGCAGCTCATTAGCGGGAGGCGATCAAGAGACCCAGTACTTC	CASSSLAGGDQETQYF
NA	NA	TRBV7-2	TRBJ1-2	TGTGCCAGCAGCTTGCGGACGCTCGGAGGTCGTGGCTACACCTTC	CASSLRTLGGRGYTF